The T cell receptor beta chain described here comes from a study of identical twins' blood T cells. The CDR3 has 14 residues. Germline lookup yields CDR1 ENHRY and CDR2 SYGVKD. Trimming took 6 bases from V and 1 from J, leaving 11 bases between them. TCRdb itself ran the 5' RACE reads through MiXCR, one entry per CDR3 protein. The sample has fewer than 450,000 distinct CDR3 sequences; roughly 28% are singletons. This clonotype was sampled from a woman aged 18 to 55 in good health. The gene calls are TRBV10-3 and TRBJ2-3; possibly TRBD2 for D (5 bases). Sequenced input: PBMCs. CDR3 protein: CAIRVARGTDTQYF. The CDR3, as DNA: TGTGCCATCAGGGTCGCGAGGGGCACAGATACGCAGTATTTT.